Shown below are 25 T cell receptor beta chains from a single sample sequenced in a study of blood T cell repertoires in COVID-19. Method: immunoSEQ multiplex PCR; TCRdb's copy keeps in-frame clones and lacks some. The table includes 120,000 to 150,000 clones, 84% detected once. Sequenced: PBMCs or T cells enriched from blood (not recorded which). The receptors here all came from a man aged 35-49 years with acute COVID-19.

The chain uses TRBV19 and TRBJ2-1, with 12 bases fitting TRBD2. CDR3 length equals 16 residues. Per germline, CDR1 LNHDA and CDR2 SQIVND (reference sequence). V shed 4 bases and J 8 bases; nucleotides not matched to a gene: 9. The CDR3, as DNA: TGTGCCAGTAGTAAGCAGACTAGCGGGAGTTGGGATGAGCAGTTCTTC. Translated: CASSKQTSGSWDEQFF.

The V call is TRBV3-1 (or the pseudogene TRBV3-2), the J call TRBJ1-1, with TRBD1 matching over 12 bases. With 4 bases clipped from V and 1 base from J, the junction kept 1 base outside the gene matches. This CDR3 region has 15 residues. Germline assignment: CDR1 LGHDT and CDR2 YNNKEL (reference sequence). The CDR3, as DNA: TGTGCCAGCAGCCGGGGACAGGGGGCGAACACTGAAGCTTTCTTT. Protein sequence: CASSRGQGANTEAFF.

The V gene is TRBV10-1, the J gene TRBJ1-1, with D uncertain. The V gene's germline CDR1 is WNHNN and CDR2 SYGVQD (reference sequence). The CDR3 loop spans 14 amino acids. The germline V and J ends were trimmed by 3 bases and 1 base, with 9 bases remaining between them. The CDR3 DNA reads as TGCGCCAGCAGTGAAGGCAGGCCGAACACTGAAGCTTTCTTT. It specifies CASSEGRPNTEAFF.

J is TRBJ2-3 and V is TRBV6-2 or TRBV6-3, with 7 nucleotides matching TRBD1. CDR3 length equals 15 residues. V lost 5 bases and J lost 5; bases outside the gene matches: 10. The germline V gene encodes CDR1 MNHEY and CDR2 SVGEGT. DNA of the CDR3: TGTGCCAGCAGTCGGTCAGGACAGGACGTAGATACGCAGTATTTT. Protein: CASSRSGQDVDTQYF.

The chain's CDR3 is CASSSRLAGGSSYEQYF. The CDR3 DNA reads as TGTGCCAGCAGCTCTAGACTAGCGGGAGGTTCTAGCTACGAGCAGTACTTC. J is TRBJ2-7 and V is TRBV7-9; TRBD2 matches at 13 bases. This CDR3 has 17 residues. The germline V gene encodes CDR1 SEHNR and CDR2 FQNEAQ (reference sequence). The V and J ends lost 4 bases and 3 bases, in that order; junction bases with no gene match: 9.

This chain uses TRBV3-1 (or the pseudogene TRBV3-2) with TRBJ1-2, with TRBD1 as a possible D gene (5 bases). V gave up 4 bases and J gave up 3 bases, with 18 bases separating them. The CDR3 is 16 amino acids. Germline V gene lookup returns CDR1 LGHDT and CDR2 YNNKEL (reference sequence). CDR3 sequence reads: CASSLQVSGVYYGYTF. As DNA, the CDR3 is TGTGCCAGCAGCCTACAGGTCTCGGGGGTATACTATGGCTACACCTTC.

The chain couples TRBV19 to TRBJ2-5; possible D gene TRBD1, 5 bases. The ends were cut back, 4 bases at V and 0 bases at J, with 9 bases in the middle. Germline CDR1 is LNHDA and CDR2 is SQIVND (reference sequence). The CDR3 totals 14 residues. The CDR3 reads CASSTRGYQETQYF. CDR3 in DNA: TGTGCCAGTAGTACAAGGGGTTACCAAGAGACCCAGTACTTC. Drawing the rest from reference TRBV19 and TRBJ2-5, the complete variable domain is DGGITQSPKYLFRKEGQNVTLSCEQNLNHDAMYWYRQDPGQGLRLIYYSQIVNDFQKGDIAEGYSVSREKKESFPLTVTSAQKNPTAFYLCASSTRGYQETQYFGPGTRLLVL.

The chain employs TRBV19 and TRBJ1-5; 7 positions agree with TRBD1. The trim removed 10 bases at V and 7 bases at J, leaving 13 bases unmatched. Germline CDR1 reads LNHDA; CDR2 reads SQIVND (reference sequence). This CDR3 is built from 14 residues. In nucleotides, the CDR3 is TGTGCCACCTCCGACAGGGACTTAAGGCAGCCCCAGCATTTT. Translating it yields CATSDRDLRQPQHF.

The gene calls are TRBV20-1 and TRBJ2-2; D gene unclear. Germline-derived CDR1 and CDR2 are DFQATT and SNEGSKA (reference sequence). Between the trimmed V and J ends, which lost 4 bases and 8 bases, there was a span of 8 bases. This CDR3 comprises 11 residues. CDR3 bases: TGCAGTGCTACAGAAACTGGGGAGCTGTTTTTT. Its translation is CSATETGELFF.

The chain has TRBV30 and TRBJ1-1; D possibly corresponds to TRBD1 (5 bases). Germline loops: CDR1 GTSNPN, CDR2 SVGIG (reference sequence). Trimming took off 1 base at V and 2 bases at J, with 8 bases between the two ends. The CDR3 sequence is 13 residues long. This CDR3 is CAWSARANTEAFF. The CDR3 nucleotides read TGTGCCTGGAGTGCCAGGGCTAACACTGAAGCTTTCTTT.

J is TRBJ2-3 and V is TRBV5-4; D is uncertain. V lost 4 bases, J lost 0 bases, and 15 bases lay in between. This CDR3 has 16 residues. From germline, CDR1 is SGHNT and CDR2 YYREEE (reference sequence). CDR3 loop: CASSILRAPSTDTQYF. The CDR3 coding sequence is TGTGCCAGCAGCATCCTCCGCGCTCCTAGCACAGATACGCAGTATTTT. The full variable domain, completed using reference TRBV5-4 and TRBJ2-3, is ETGVTQSPTHLIKTRGQQVTLRCSSQSGHNTVSWYQQALGQGPQFIFQYYREEENGRGNFPPRFSGLQFPNYSSELNVNALELDDSALYLCASSILRAPSTDTQYFGPGTRLTVL.

This clone was observed a single time. The rearrangement links TRBV4-3 to TRBJ1-6; the match to TRBD1 covers 8 bases. CDR1 LGHNA and CDR2 YSLEER come from the germline V gene. The CDR3 is made up of 15 amino acids. With V trimmed by 0 bases and J by 8 bases, 3 bases remained unmatched. The CDR3 nucleotides read TGCGCCAGCAGCCAAGACGGGACAGGTGATTCACCCCTCCACTTT. Protein sequence: CASSQDGTGDSPLHF.

This chain uses TRBV19 with TRBJ2-2; 7 bases are a match to TRBD1. V shed 5 bases and J 6 bases; nucleotides not matched to a gene: 9. This CDR3 spans 15 amino acids. Per the germline V gene, CDR1 is LNHDA and CDR2 is SQIVND (reference sequence). The DNA for the CDR3 is TGTGCCAGTAGTCTGACAGGGCTTGAAGCCGGGGAGCTGTTTTTT. Protein product: CASSLTGLEAGELFF.

This clone was found a few times. The V and J genes are TRBV3-1 (or the pseudogene TRBV3-2) and TRBJ2-2, with D possibly being TRBD2 (5 bases). The germline V gene has CDR1 LGHDT and CDR2 YNNKEL (reference sequence). The CDR3 has 16 amino acids. V was clipped by 0 bases and J by 3 bases, with 11 bases between them. The CDR3 DNA reads TGTGCCAGCAGCCAAGACGGAGGCGGGCACACCGGGGAGCTGTTTTTT. Amino acid sequence: CASSQDGGGHTGELFF.

The chain couples TRBV19 to TRBJ2-7; tentatively, D is TRBD1 (5 bases). Germline CDR1 is LNHDA and CDR2 is SQIVND (reference sequence). This CDR3 is built from 13 residues. V was shortened by 1 base and J by 6 bases, with 10 bases between the two germline ends. Written as DNA, the CDR3 is TGTGCCAGTAGTATAGTTCAGGGCGGCGAGCAGTACTTC. Protein product: CASSIVQGGEQYF.

The chain employs TRBV28 and TRBJ2-4, with TRBD2 identical over 8 bases. Unmatched junction bases numbered 20, after V lost 8 bases and J lost 8 bases. Germline V gene sequence: CDR1 MDHEN, CDR2 SYDVKM. This CDR3 is built from 17 residues. In nucleotides, the CDR3 is TGTGCCAGCCGAGCGGGAGTATGGGGGGGAAAAGTGGACATTCAGTACTTC. Translation gives CASRAGVWGGKVDIQYF.

This clone showed up just once. CDR3 residues: CASSSSGTDEAFF. The CDR3 nucleotides read TGTGCCAGCAGCTCCTCCGGGACAGATGAAGCTTTCTTT. This chain links TRBV7-9 with TRBJ1-1; TRBD1 agrees at 7 bases. This CDR3 has 13 amino acids. Trimming took 4 bases from V and 7 from J; bases not matched to a gene: 6. The germline V gene has CDR1 SEHNR and CDR2 FQNEAQ (reference sequence). The variable domain in full, completed from reference TRBV7-9 and TRBJ1-1, reads DTGVSQNPRHKITKRGQNVTFRCDPISEHNRLYWYRQTLGQGPEFLTYFQNEAQLEKSRLLSDRFSAERPKGSFSTLEIQRTEQGDSAMYLCASSSSGTDEAFFGQGTRLTVV.

This chain uses TRBV11-3 with TRBJ2-3; D is possibly TRBD2 (5 bases). The germline V gene has CDR1 SGHNT and CDR2 YENEEA. V was trimmed by 1 base and J by 5 bases, leaving 13 bases between them. The CDR3 runs 15 residues. This CDR3 is CASSLGTRVGDTQYF. The CDR3 region has the DNA TGTGCCAGCAGCTTAGGGACGAGGGTGGGAGATACGCAGTATTTT.

This clone was observed a single time. This chain connects TRBV9 to TRBJ1-2; the D gene is possibly TRBD1 (5 bases). Per germline, CDR1 SGDLS and CDR2 YYNGEE. The V end was cut by 2 bases, the J end by 5 bases, with 16 bases between. The CDR3 consists of 15 residues. The CDR3 region has the DNA TGTGCCAGCAGCGTCCAGGGCAGGGCCAATTATGGCTACACCTTC. Its protein is CASSVQGRANYGYTF.

A word on this clone: At one boundary the junction diverges from the germline segment, which might be a read error. The rearrangement joins TRBV6-4 to TRBJ1-4, with D unclear. CDR1 is MRHNA and CDR2 is SNTAGT in the germline V gene. The CDR3 covers 8 residues. The CDR3 is CARKETVF. In DNA, the CDR3 is TGTGCCAGGAAAGAAACTGTTTTT.

This clone appeared a few times. The chain joins TRBV5-1 to TRBJ2-7; weak D call: TRBD2 (5 bases). The CDR3 consists of 15 residues. Germline V gene lookup returns CDR1 SGHRS and CDR2 YFSETQ. V lost 0 bases and J lost 3, with 13 bases in between. The CDR3 bases are TGCGCCAGCAGCTTGGGGGCGGGCGGAGACTACGAGCAGTACTTC. Translation: CASSLGAGGDYEQYF.

The CDR3 sequence: CASSSRTSGRGTDTQYF. The CDR3 nucleotides read TGTGCCAGCAGCTCGAGGACTAGCGGGAGGGGAACAGATACGCAGTATTTT. This chain links TRBV7-2 with TRBJ2-3, with 15 bases lining up with TRBD2. CDR3 length: 17 residues. J lost 3 bases, V lost 4 bases, and 5 bases had no gene match. Germline values: CDR1 SGHTA, CDR2 FQGNSA.

The V gene is TRBV9, the J gene TRBJ1-1; D gene ambiguous. V was pared by 0 bases and J by 1 base, with 7 bases between. The CDR3 consists of 14 residues. Germline V gene data show CDR1 as SGDLS and CDR2 as YYNGEE. The CDR3 protein is CASSVGAGNTEAFF. The DNA for the CDR3 is TGTGCCAGCAGCGTAGGTGCCGGGAACACTGAAGCTTTCTTT.

This clone turned up a few times. J is TRBJ1-5 and V is TRBV7-2; 7 nucleotides line up with TRBD1. The ends lost 1 base at V and 5 bases at J; junction bases unmatched: 5. Per the germline V gene, CDR1 is SGHTA and CDR2 is FQGNSA. The CDR3 loop spans 15 amino acids. CDR3 protein: CASSLEGARDQPQHF. For the CDR3, the DNA is TGTGCCAGCAGCTTAGAGGGGGCTAGGGATCAGCCCCAGCATTTT.

This chain connects TRBV7-8 to TRBJ2-7; 8 bases match TRBD2. Unmatched junction bases numbered 9, after V lost 5 bases and J lost 0 bases. This CDR3 spans 16 amino acids. Germline lookup yields CDR1 SGHVS and CDR2 FQNEAQ. CDR3 in amino acids: CASSLGTRGASYEQYF. CDR3 nucleotides: TGTGCCAGCAGCCTGGGGACTAGGGGAGCCTCCTACGAGCAGTACTTC.